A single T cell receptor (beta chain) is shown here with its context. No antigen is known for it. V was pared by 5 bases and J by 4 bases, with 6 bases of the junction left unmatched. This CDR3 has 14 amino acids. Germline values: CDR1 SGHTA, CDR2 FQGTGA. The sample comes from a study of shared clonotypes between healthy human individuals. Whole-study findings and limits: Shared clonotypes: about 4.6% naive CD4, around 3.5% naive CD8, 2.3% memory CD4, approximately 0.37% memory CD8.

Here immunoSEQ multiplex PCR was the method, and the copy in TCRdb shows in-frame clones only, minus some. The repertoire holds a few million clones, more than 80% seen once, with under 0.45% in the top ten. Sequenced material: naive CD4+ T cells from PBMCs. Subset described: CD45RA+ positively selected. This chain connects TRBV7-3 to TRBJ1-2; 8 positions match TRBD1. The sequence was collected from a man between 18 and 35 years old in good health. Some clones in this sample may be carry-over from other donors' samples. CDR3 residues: CASSTQGQAYGYTF. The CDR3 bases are TGTGCCAGCAGCACCCAGGGACAGGCCTATGGCTACACCTTC.